This paragraph covers one T cell receptor (beta chain) sequence. Its target is not known. V lost 4 bases and J lost 2, with 8 bases in between. CDR1 GTSNPN and CDR2 SVGIG come from the germline V gene (reference sequence). The CDR3 is made up of 12 amino acids. The data are from a study of cytomegalovirus exposure and HLA in healthy donors. Findings and caveats of the study: Previously analyzed data showed that most TCR beta V segments were productive at a frequency of about 90% or about 30%. TCR beta chain V- and J-gene trimming was linked, in a later analysis, to a missense variant in DCLRE1C. Many donors carried some public TCRs, although rarity characterized most TCR sequences.

The PCR employed 60 Vbeta primers together with 13 Jbeta primers. TCRdb keeps only in-frame clones here, not all; method: immunoSEQ multiplex PCR. The sample lists some 200,000 clones; over 80% were seen once. This chain connects TRBV30 to TRBJ1-2; D perhaps matches TRBD1 (6 bases). Sequencing input: PBMCs. This clonotype was sampled from a boy aged 2 to 10 in good health and CMV-seronegative. The CDR3 DNA sequence: TGTGCCTGGACACAGGGCAACTATGGCTACACCTTC. Its protein product is CAWTQGNYGYTF.